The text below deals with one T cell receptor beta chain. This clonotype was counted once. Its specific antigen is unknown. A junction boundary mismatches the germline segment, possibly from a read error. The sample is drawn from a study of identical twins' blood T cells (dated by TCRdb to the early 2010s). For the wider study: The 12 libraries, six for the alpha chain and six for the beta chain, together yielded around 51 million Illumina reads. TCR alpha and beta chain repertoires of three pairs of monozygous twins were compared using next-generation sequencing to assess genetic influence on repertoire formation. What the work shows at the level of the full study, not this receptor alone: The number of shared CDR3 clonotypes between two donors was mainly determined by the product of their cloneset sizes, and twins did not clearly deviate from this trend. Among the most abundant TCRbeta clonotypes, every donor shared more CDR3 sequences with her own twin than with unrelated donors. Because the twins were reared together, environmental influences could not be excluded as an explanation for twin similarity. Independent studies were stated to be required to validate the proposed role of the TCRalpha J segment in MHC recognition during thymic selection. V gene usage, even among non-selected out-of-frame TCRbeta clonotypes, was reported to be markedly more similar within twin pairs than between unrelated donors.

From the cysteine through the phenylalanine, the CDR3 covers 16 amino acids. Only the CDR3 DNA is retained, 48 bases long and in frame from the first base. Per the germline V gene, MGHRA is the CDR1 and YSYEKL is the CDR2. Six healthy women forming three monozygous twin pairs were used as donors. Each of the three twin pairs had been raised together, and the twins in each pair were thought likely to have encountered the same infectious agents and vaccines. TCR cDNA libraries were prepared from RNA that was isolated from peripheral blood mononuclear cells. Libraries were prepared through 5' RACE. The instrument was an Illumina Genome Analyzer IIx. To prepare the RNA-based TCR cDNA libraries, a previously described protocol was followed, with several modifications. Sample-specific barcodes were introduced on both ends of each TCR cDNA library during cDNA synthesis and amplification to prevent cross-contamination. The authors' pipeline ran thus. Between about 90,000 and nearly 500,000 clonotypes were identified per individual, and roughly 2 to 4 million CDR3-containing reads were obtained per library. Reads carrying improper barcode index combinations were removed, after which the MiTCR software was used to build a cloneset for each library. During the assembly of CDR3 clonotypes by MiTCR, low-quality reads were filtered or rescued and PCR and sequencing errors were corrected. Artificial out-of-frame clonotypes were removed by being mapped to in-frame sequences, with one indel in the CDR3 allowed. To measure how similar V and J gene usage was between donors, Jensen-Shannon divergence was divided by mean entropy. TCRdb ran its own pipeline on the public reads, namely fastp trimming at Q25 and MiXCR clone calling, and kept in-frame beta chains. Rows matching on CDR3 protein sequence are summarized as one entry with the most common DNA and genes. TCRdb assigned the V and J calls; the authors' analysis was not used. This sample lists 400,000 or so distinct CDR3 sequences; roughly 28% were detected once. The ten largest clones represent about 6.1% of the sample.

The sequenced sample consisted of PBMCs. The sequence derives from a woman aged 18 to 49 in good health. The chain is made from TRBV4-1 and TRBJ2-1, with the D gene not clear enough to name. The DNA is TGCGCCAGCAGCCCATACGCCTTAGGCCTCTACAATGAGCAGCTCTTC. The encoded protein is CASSPYALGLYNEQLF.